These T cell receptor beta chains were read from a single sample in a study of cytomegalovirus exposure and HLA in healthy donors. Assay used: immunoSEQ multiplex PCR; TCRdb lists only in-frame clones, some missing. The sample lists approximately 95,000 clones, about 86% occurring once. The sequencing input was PBMCs. These TCRs come from a woman between 65 and 79 years old in good health and CMV-seropositive. Each CDR3 is given with its conserved first and last residue. Fields, in order: J gene, V gene, D gene, clone size, CDR3 DNA, CDR3 protein. The D gene is left open where the match is weak. Rows give clone size only sometimes, using once, few, many, or a class for an expanded clone.

>TRBJ2-3|TRBV27|NA|NA
TGTGCCAGCAGTCCCTACAGTACCTCAAGTAGCACAGATACGCAGTATTTT
CASSPYSTSSSTDTQYF
>TRBJ2-1|TRBV18|NA|NA
TGTGCCAGCTCACTCCAGGGGTCTCCCTACAATGAGCAGTTCTTC
CASSLQGSPYNEQFF
>TRBJ2-1|TRBV30|TRBD2|NA
TGTGCCTGGAGTGGTGGGGGATTGGCGGGGGGCAATGAGCAGTTCTTC
CAWSGGGLAGGNEQFF
>TRBJ1-4|TRBV4-1|TRBD1|NA
TGCGCCAGCAGCCAAGACTCTGGGACAGGAGGCGAAAAACTGTTTTTT
CASSQDSGTGGEKLFF
>TRBJ2-7|TRBV4-2|TRBD2|NA
TGTGCCAGCAGCCAAGCGGGGAGTGCGGGAGGGACCTACGAGCAGTACTTC
CASSQAGSAGGTYEQYF
>TRBJ1-3|TRBV27|NA|NA
TGTGCCAGCAGTAGAATAGCCTTAGGCTCTGGAAACACCATATATTTT
CASSRIALGSGNTIYF
>TRBJ1-1|TRBV7-6|TRBD1|NA
TGTGCCAGCAGCACAGGGGTGGTCACTGAAGCTTTCTTT
CASSTGVVTEAFF
>TRBJ1-1|TRBV6-1|NA|NA
TGTGCCAGCAGTTATACAGCGAACACTGAAGCTTTCTTT
CASSYTANTEAFF
>TRBJ2-2|TRBV18|NA|NA
TGTGCCAGCTCACCCAACAGGGTGAACACCGGGGAGCTGTTTTTT
CASSPNRVNTGELFF
>TRBJ2-3|TRBV19|TRBD1|NA
TGTGCCACCACCCGTTGGGGACAGGGGGCCGCAGATACGCAGTATTTT
CATTRWGQGAADTQYF
>TRBJ2-2|TRBV29-1|NA|NA
TGCAGCGTTGACGCGGGCACCGGGGAGCTGTTTTTT
CSVDAGTGELFF
>TRBJ2-2|TRBV10-3|NA|NA
TGTGCCACCCTAGTCTCCGGGGAGCTGTTTTTT
CATLVSGELFF
>TRBJ2-5|TRBV7-6|NA|once
TGTGCCAGCAGCTTATTCAGAGAGACCCAGTACTTC
CASSLFRETQYF
>TRBJ2-7|TRBV11-3|NA|NA
TGTGCCAGCACTATTAAAGGGACCGGGACACGGACCTACGAGCAGTACTTC
CASTIKGTGTRTYEQYF
>TRBJ2-5|TRBV7-2|TRBD1|once
TGTGCCAGCAGCTTCGACAGGGCCTCAGAGACCCAGTACTTC
CASSFDRASETQYF
>TRBJ1-3|TRBV13|TRBD1|NA
TGTGCCAGCAGCTGGGGACAGCCTTCTGGAAACACCATATATTTT
CASSWGQPSGNTIYF
>TRBJ2-7|TRBV28|NA|NA
TGTGCCAGCAGCGACCTGACAGCCAGAGGGTACTTC
CASSDLTARGYF
>TRBJ2-2|TRBV19|TRBD1|once
TGTGCCAGTCGGCCAGGACAGGGAATGAGGACCGGGGAGCTGTTTTTT
CASRPGQGMRTGELFF
>TRBJ1-1|TRBV27|NA|once
TGTGCCAGCAGTTTAAGCCGGCGGAGGGGCACTGAAGCTTTCTTT
CASSLSRRRGTEAFF
>TRBJ1-1|TRBV7-2|NA|NA
TGTGCCAGCAGGGTCCGAGGTACAGGGCACACTGAAGCTTTCTTT
CASRVRGTGHTEAFF
>TRBJ1-2|TRBV4-3|TRBD1|few
TGCGCCAGCAGCCCGAGACAGGGGGGTAACTATGGCTACACCTTC
CASSPRQGGNYGYTF
>TRBJ1-2|TRBV19|TRBD1|NA
TGTGCCAGTACCCCGGGGCAGGGGGTCGTTGGCTACACCTTC
CASTPGQGVVGYTF
>TRBJ2-7|TRBV27|NA|NA
TGTGCCAGCAAGCTCTCGGACAGCCCCCCGGGAGAGCAGTACTTC
CASKLSDSPPGEQYF
>TRBJ2-7|TRBV7-2|TRBD2|NA
TGTGCCAGCAGCTTAGTAGCGGGAGGGCCGGGCGAGCAGTACTTC
CASSLVAGGPGEQYF
>TRBJ2-3|TRBV7-9|TRBD2|NA
TGTGCCAGCAGCTTTAGTATGGCGGGAGGTGTCCCAGATACGCAGTATTTT
CASSFSMAGGVPDTQYF
>TRBJ2-3|TRBV7-9|NA|NA
TGTTCCAGCCAGGGGACAGATACGCAGTATTTT
CSSQGTDTQYF
>TRBJ2-1|TRBV19|TRBD2|NA
TGTGCCAGTAGTACACTATCTGGGCTAGCGGGACTACGGGAGCAGTTCTTC
CASSTLSGLAGLREQFF
>TRBJ1-1|TRBV15|NA|NA
TGTGCCACCAGCCAGGTGAACACTGAAGCTTTCTTT
CATSQVNTEAFF
>TRBJ2-5|TRBV18|NA|NA
TGTGCCAGCGCCGGGACAACCGAGACCCAGTACTTC
CASAGTTETQYF
>TRBJ1-3|TRBV14|NA|NA
TGTGCCAGCAGCCAAGGGGAGTCGTGGGGAAACACCATATATTTT
CASSQGESWGNTIYF
>TRBJ1-6|TRBV2|NA|NA
TGTGCCAGCAGGGGAGGGGAATCCAATAATTCACCCCTCCACTTT
CASRGGESNNSPLHF
>TRBJ2-7|TRBV7-8|NA|NA
TGTGCCAGCAGCTTAGTCCGCAACGGGGAGCAGTACTTC
CASSLVRNGEQYF
>TRBJ2-1|TRBV5-8|NA|NA
TGTGCCAGCAGCTTGAGCTCCGGCTCCTACAATGAGCAGTTCTTC
CASSLSSGSYNEQFF
>TRBJ2-1|TRBV18|TRBD2|once
TGTGCCAGCTCACTGGGGACTAGCGGGAAGTACAATGAGCAGTTCTTC
CASSLGTSGKYNEQFF
>TRBJ2-2|TRBV21-1|NA|NA
TGTGCCAGGCGAAAAGGGAGGACAGGGTGTTTTAGGACCGGGGAGCTGTTTTTT
CARRKGRTGCFRTGELFF
>TRBJ2-7|TRBV6-1|NA|NA
TGTGCCAGCAGACCGGGACACCTCTCCTACGAGCAGTACTTC
CASRPGHLSYEQYF
>TRBJ2-5|TRBV2|NA|NA
TGTGCCAGCAACAGCCAGGGTTTCGGAGAGACCCAGTACTTC
CASNSQGFGETQYF
>TRBJ2-2|TRBV28|NA|NA
TGTGCCAGCAGTTTAGACAGGCCTCAGAACACCGGGGAGCTGTTTTTT
CASSLDRPQNTGELFF
>TRBJ2-7|TRBV4-3|TRBD1|few
TGCGCCAGCAGCCAAGATGACAGGGCGAGCTCCTACGAGCAGTACTTC
CASSQDDRASSYEQYF
>TRBJ2-1|TRBV29-1|TRBD2|NA
TGCAGCGTCGCGAGCGGGAGTAGTTGGGATGAGCAGTTCTTC
CSVASGSSWDEQFF
>TRBJ2-3|TRBV15|TRBD2|NA
TGTGCCACCAGCAGAGCGGCGGGAGTAGTGACAGATACGCAGTATTTT
CATSRAAGVVTDTQYF